This is a list of T cell receptor beta chains from one sample in a study of blood T cell repertoires in COVID-19. Clones were read by immunoSEQ multiplex PCR, and TCRdb kept only the in-frame ones, dropping some. The table shows 390,000 or so clones, with 75% to 90% occurring only once. Material for sequencing was peripheral blood. The receptor set was obtained from a woman in her 30s with active or convalescent COVID-19. Each CDR3 is given with its conserved first and last residue. The order of the fields is D gene, V gene, clone size, J gene, CDR3 DNA, CDR3 protein. A D gene is named only where the DNA matches it firmly. Expanded clones are given a class, and other clones once, few, many or no size at all.

d_call: TRBD1
v_call: TRBV5-8
clone_size: .
j_call: TRBJ1-2
cdr3_nt: TGTGCCAGCAGCTTCCTCAGGGGGCCGCGGACCTCGGAAGGCTACACCTTC
cdr3_aa: CASSFLRGPRTSEGYTF

d_call: .
v_call: TRBV11-2
clone_size: .
j_call: TRBJ2-3
cdr3_nt: TGTGCCAGCAGATACGACGGGACAGATACGCAGTATTTT
cdr3_aa: CASRYDGTDTQYF

d_call: TRBD2
v_call: TRBV3-1/TRBV3-2
clone_size: .
j_call: TRBJ2-1
cdr3_nt: TGTGCCAGCAGCCAAGATGGGACTAGCGGGCTTTCGCAGTTCTTC
cdr3_aa: CASSQDGTSGLSQFF

d_call: .
v_call: TRBV19
clone_size: .
j_call: TRBJ2-1
cdr3_nt: TGTGCCAGTAGTATATTGAGCCGGGGGTCCTCGGGCAATGAGCAGTTCTTC
cdr3_aa: CASSILSRGSSGNEQFF

d_call: TRBD1
v_call: TRBV10-3
clone_size: .
j_call: TRBJ1-3
cdr3_nt: TGTGCCATCAGTGGGACAGGGGGATCCTCTGGAAACACCATATATTTT
cdr3_aa: CAISGTGGSSGNTIYF

d_call: TRBD1
v_call: TRBV19
clone_size: .
j_call: TRBJ2-3
cdr3_nt: TGTGCCAGTAACAGGGGCCACGATACGCAGTATTTT
cdr3_aa: CASNRGHDTQYF

d_call: TRBD2
v_call: TRBV10-3
clone_size: .
j_call: TRBJ2-7
cdr3_nt: TGTGCCATCAGTGAGGGACTAGCGGGTCCCTACGAGCAGTACTTC
cdr3_aa: CAISEGLAGPYEQYF

d_call: .
v_call: TRBV27
clone_size: few
j_call: TRBJ2-1
cdr3_nt: TGTGCCAGCAGTTTCGTAGTGGGCAGTGAGCAGTTCTTC
cdr3_aa: CASSFVVGSEQFF

d_call: TRBD1
v_call: TRBV4-1
clone_size: .
j_call: TRBJ1-4
cdr3_nt: TGCGCCAGCAGCCAAAATCCGGACAGGGCTAATGAAAAACTGTTTTTT
cdr3_aa: CASSQNPDRANEKLFF

d_call: .
v_call: TRBV11-2
clone_size: few
j_call: TRBJ2-2
cdr3_nt: TGTGCCAGCAGCTTACGACGGGGTCCCGGGGAGCTGTTTTTT
cdr3_aa: CASSLRRGPGELFF

d_call: .
v_call: TRBV5-5
clone_size: .
j_call: TRBJ1-4
cdr3_nt: TGTGCCAGCAGTATGATGGGCCCAAATGAAAAACTGTTTTTT
cdr3_aa: CASSMMGPNEKLFF

d_call: TRBD1
v_call: TRBV19
clone_size: .
j_call: TRBJ1-1
cdr3_nt: TGTGCCAGTAGTATAAGTTTCAGGGGGCTGTCCGAAGCTTTCTTT
cdr3_aa: CASSISFRGLSEAFF

d_call: TRBD1
v_call: TRBV11-2
clone_size: .
j_call: TRBJ1-1
cdr3_nt: TGTGCCAGCAGCTTAGGCACAGGGGGCCATACTGAAGCTTTCTTT
cdr3_aa: CASSLGTGGHTEAFF

d_call: TRBD1
v_call: TRBV18
clone_size: .
j_call: TRBJ2-1
cdr3_nt: TGTGCCAGCTCACCAGCCCTAGGGACAGGGGGGCTCAATGAGCAGTTCTTC
cdr3_aa: CASSPALGTGGLNEQFF

d_call: TRBD1
v_call: TRBV5-1
clone_size: .
j_call: TRBJ1-1
cdr3_nt: TGCGCCAGCAGCCCGGGACAGGGCACTGAAGCTTTCTTT
cdr3_aa: CASSPGQGTEAFF

d_call: .
v_call: TRBV5-1
clone_size: few
j_call: TRBJ2-2
cdr3_nt: TGCGCCAGCAGCTTGGCGGCGGATAGCGGCGGGGAGCTGTTTTTT
cdr3_aa: CASSLAADSGGELFF

d_call: .
v_call: TRBV29-1
clone_size: .
j_call: TRBJ1-1
cdr3_nt: TGCAGCCCCCGTAGGGGTGGGGGGATGAACACTGAAGCTTTCTTT
cdr3_aa: CSPRRGGGMNTEAFF

d_call: .
v_call: TRBV2
clone_size: .
j_call: TRBJ1-5
cdr3_nt: TGTGCCAGCAGCTCGGACAGAAACAATCAGCCCCAGCATTTT
cdr3_aa: CASSSDRNNQPQHF

d_call: .
v_call: TRBV10-3
clone_size: .
j_call: TRBJ1-2
cdr3_nt: TGTGCCATCAGTGAGCCCGCAACCACAGGGTTGGATGGCTACACCTTC
cdr3_aa: CAISEPATTGLDGYTF

d_call: .
v_call: TRBV2
clone_size: .
j_call: TRBJ1-4
cdr3_nt: TGTGCCAGCAAGACCCCGTCAGGTGAAAAACTGTTTTTT
cdr3_aa: CASKTPSGEKLFF

d_call: .
v_call: TRBV27
clone_size: .
j_call: TRBJ1-2
cdr3_nt: TGTAGCGCGTATGGCTACACCTTC
cdr3_aa: CSAYGYTF

d_call: .
v_call: TRBV6-6
clone_size: .
j_call: TRBJ2-2
cdr3_nt: TGTGCCACTGGGCAGGGTTGGACCGGGGAGCTGTTTTTT
cdr3_aa: CATGQGWTGELFF

d_call: TRBD2
v_call: TRBV2
clone_size: .
j_call: TRBJ2-3
cdr3_nt: TGTGCCAGCCGAGCGGGAGAGGGCACAGATACGCAGTATTTT
cdr3_aa: CASRAGEGTDTQYF

d_call: .
v_call: TRBV11-2
clone_size: .
j_call: TRBJ1-5
cdr3_nt: TGTGCCAGCAGCCCCGGACAGACCGATCAGCCCCAGCATTTT
cdr3_aa: CASSPGQTDQPQHF

d_call: .
v_call: TRBV10-3
clone_size: .
j_call: TRBJ2-3
cdr3_nt: TGTGCCATCAGTGAGTCGGGCCAGAGCACAGATACGCAGTATTTT
cdr3_aa: CAISESGQSTDTQYF

d_call: .
v_call: TRBV19
clone_size: .
j_call: TRBJ1-4
cdr3_nt: TGTGCCAGTAGTATTACACCGGGGGATGGTGAAAAACTGTTTTTT
cdr3_aa: CASSITPGDGEKLFF

d_call: .
v_call: TRBV4-1
clone_size: .
j_call: TRBJ2-1
cdr3_nt: TGCGCCAGCAGCCAAGACGGACTTATAGGAAGGTTCTTC
cdr3_aa: CASSQDGLIGRFF